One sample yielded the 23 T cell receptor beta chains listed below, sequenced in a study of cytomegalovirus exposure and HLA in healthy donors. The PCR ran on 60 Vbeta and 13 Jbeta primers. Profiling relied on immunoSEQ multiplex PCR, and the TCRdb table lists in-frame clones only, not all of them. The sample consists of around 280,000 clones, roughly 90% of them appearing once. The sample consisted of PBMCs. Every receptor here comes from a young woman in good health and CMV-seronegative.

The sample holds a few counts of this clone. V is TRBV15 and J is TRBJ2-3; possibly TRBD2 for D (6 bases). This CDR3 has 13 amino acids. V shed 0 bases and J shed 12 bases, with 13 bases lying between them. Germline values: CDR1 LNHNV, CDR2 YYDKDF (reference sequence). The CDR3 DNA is TGTGCCACCAGCAGAGAGGTGGGGCGGGGTCAGTATTTT. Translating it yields CATSREVGRGQYF.

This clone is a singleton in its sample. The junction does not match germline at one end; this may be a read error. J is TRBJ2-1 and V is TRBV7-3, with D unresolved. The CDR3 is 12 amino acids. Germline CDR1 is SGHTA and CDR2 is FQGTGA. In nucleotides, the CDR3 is TGTGCCAGCAGTTTAAATAGAGGTGAGCAGTTCTTC. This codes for CASSLNRGEQFF.

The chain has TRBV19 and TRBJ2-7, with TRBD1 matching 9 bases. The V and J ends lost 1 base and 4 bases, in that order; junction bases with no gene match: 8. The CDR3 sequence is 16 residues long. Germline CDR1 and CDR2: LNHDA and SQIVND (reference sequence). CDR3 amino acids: CASSIGQGEYGYEQYF. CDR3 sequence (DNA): TGTGCCAGTAGTATAGGACAGGGGGAATATGGATACGAGCAGTACTTC.

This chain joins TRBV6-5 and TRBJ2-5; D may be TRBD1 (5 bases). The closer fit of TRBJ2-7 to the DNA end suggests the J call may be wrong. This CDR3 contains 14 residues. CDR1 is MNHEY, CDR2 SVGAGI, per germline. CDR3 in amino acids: CASSYSEQGYEQYF. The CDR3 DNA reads TGTGCCAGCAGTTACTCTGAGCAGGGCTACGAGCAGTACTTC.

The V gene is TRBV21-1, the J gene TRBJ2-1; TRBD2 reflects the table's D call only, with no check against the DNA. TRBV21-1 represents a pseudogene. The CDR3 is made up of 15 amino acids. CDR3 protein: CASRYGGGQNNEQFF. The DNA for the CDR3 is TGTGCCAGCAGGTACGGGGGGGGACAGAACAATGAGCAGTTCTTC.

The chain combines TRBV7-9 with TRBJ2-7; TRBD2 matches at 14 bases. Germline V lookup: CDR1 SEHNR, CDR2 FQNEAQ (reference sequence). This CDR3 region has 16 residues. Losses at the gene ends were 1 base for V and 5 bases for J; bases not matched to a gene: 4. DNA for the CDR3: TGTGCCAGCAGCTTAGGGACTAGCGGGGGGTTTGACGAGCAGTACTTC. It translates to CASSLGTSGGFDEQYF.

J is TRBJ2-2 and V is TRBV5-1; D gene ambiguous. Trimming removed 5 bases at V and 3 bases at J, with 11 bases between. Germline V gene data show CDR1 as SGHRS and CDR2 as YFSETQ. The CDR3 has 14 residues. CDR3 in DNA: TGCGCCAGCAGATCGCAGTTCTACACCGGGGAGCTGTTTTTT. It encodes CASRSQFYTGELFF.

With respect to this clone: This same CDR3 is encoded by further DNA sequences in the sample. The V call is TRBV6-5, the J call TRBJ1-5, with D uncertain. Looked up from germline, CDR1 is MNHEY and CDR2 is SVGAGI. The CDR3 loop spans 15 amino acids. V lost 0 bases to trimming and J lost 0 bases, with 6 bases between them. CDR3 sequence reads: CASSYSALSNQPQHF. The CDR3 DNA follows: TGTGCCAGCAGTTACTCGGCCCTTAGCAATCAGCCCCAGCATTTT.

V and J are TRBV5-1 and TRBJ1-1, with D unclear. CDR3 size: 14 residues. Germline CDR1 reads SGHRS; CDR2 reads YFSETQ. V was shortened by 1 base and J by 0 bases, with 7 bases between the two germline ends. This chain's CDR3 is CASSLTVMNTEAFF. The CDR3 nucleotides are TGCGCCAGCAGCTTGACAGTCATGAACACTGAAGCTTTCTTT.

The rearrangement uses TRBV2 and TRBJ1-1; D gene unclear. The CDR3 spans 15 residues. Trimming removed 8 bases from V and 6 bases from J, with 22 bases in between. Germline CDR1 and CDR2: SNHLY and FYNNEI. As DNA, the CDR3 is TGTGCCAGCTCTATGGAAGGCGCATCGAGCGCTGAAGCTTTCTTT. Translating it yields CASSMEGASSAEAFF.

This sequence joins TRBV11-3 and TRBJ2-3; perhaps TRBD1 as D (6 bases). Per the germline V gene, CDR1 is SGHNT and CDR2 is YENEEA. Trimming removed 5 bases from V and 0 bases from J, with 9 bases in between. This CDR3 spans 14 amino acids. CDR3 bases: TGTGCCAGCAGCCCCCAGGGGAGCACAGATACGCAGTATTTT. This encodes CASSPQGSTDTQYF.

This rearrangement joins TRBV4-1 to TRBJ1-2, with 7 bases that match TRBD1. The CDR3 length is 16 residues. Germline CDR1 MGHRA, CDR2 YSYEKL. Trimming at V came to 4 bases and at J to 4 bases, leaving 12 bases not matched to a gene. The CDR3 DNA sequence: TGCGCCAGCAGCCTAGAGGGGGCCGGGGGGATCTATGGCTACACCTTC. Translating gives CASSLEGAGGIYGYTF.

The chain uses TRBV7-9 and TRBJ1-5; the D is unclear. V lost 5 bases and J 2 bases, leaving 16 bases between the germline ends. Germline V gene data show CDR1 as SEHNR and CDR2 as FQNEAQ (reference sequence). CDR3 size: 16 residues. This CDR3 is CASSPGIGSGNQPQHF. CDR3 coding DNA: TGTGCCAGCAGCCCCGGGATAGGGAGCGGCAATCAGCCCCAGCATTTT.

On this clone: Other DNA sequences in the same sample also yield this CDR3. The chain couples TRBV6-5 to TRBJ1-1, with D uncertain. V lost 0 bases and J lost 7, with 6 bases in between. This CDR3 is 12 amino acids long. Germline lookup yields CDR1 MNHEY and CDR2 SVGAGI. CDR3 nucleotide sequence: TGTGCCAGCAGTTACTCCTCAGGTGAAGCTTTCTTT. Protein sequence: CASSYSSGEAFF.

The CDR3 loop is CASSKGHRDSYGYTF. In DNA, the CDR3 is TGTGCCAGCAGTAAAGGACACAGGGATAGCTATGGCTACACCTTC. The V call is TRBV25-1, the J call TRBJ1-2, with a weak D call TRBD1 (6 bases). This CDR3 is 15 amino acids long. Germline CDR1 reads MGHDK; CDR2 reads SYGVNS. V shed 5 bases and J shed 4 bases, with 17 bases lying between them.

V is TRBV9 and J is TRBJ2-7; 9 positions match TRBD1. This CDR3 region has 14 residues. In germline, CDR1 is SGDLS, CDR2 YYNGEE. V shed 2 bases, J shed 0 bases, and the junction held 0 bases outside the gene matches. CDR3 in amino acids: CASSVTGGSYEQYF. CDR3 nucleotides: TGTGCCAGCAGCGTGACAGGGGGCTCCTACGAGCAGTACTTC.

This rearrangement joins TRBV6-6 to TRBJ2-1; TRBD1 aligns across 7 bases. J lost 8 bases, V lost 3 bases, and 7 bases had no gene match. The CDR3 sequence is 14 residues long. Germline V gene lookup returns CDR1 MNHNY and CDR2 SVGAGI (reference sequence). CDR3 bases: TGTGCCAGCAGTTATAAGACAGGGATGGATGAGCAGTTCTTC. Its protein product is CASSYKTGMDEQFF.

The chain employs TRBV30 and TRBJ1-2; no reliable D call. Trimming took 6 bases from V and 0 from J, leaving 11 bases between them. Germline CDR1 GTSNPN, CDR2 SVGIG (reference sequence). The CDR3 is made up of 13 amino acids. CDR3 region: CACQRLANYGYTF. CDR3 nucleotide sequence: TGTGCCTGCCAGCGATTAGCTAACTATGGCTACACCTTC. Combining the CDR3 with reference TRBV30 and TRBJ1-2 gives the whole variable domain SQTIHQWPATLVQPVGSPLSLECTVEGTSNPNLYWYRQAAGRGLQLLFYSVGIGQISSEVPQNLSASRPQDRQFILSSKKLLLSDSGFYLCACQRLANYGYTFGSGTRLTVV.

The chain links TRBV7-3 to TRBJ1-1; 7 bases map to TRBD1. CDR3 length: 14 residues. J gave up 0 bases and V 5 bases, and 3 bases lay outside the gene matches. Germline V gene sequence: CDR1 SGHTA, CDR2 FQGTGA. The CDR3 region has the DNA TGTGCCAGCAGCGTGACAGGGATGAACACTGAAGCTTTCTTT. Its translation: CASSVTGMNTEAFF.

CDR3 in amino acids: CASSISDSGLGAEAFF. DNA of the CDR3: TGTGCCAGTAGTATCTCGGACAGTGGACTGGGGGCTGAAGCTTTCTTT. The chain carries TRBV19 and TRBJ1-1; TRBD1 is a possible D gene (6 bases). Germline CDR1 LNHDA, CDR2 SQIVND (reference sequence). This CDR3 has 16 amino acids. The V end lost 3 bases, the J end lost 6 bases, and 20 bases lay between the germline ends.

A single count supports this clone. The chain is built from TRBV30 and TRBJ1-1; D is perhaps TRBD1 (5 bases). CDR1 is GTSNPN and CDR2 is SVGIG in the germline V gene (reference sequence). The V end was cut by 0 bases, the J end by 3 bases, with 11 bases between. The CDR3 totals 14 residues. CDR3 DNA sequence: TGTGCCTGGAGTGTACTCTTAGGGGACACTGAAGCTTTCTTT. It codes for CAWSVLLGDTEAFF.

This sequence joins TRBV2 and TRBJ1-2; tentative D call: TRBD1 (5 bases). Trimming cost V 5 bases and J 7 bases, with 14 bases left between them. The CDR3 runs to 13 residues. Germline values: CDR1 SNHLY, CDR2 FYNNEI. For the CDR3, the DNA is TGTGCCAGCAGTAGACTCGGGGGGGTTGGCTACACCTTC. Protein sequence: CASSRLGGVGYTF. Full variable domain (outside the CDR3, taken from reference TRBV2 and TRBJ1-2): EPEVTQTPSHQVTQMGQEVILRCVPISNHLYFYWYRQILGQKVEFLVSFYNNEISEKSEIFDDQFSVERPDGSNFTLKIRSTKLEDSAMYFCASSRLGGVGYTFGSGTRLTVV.

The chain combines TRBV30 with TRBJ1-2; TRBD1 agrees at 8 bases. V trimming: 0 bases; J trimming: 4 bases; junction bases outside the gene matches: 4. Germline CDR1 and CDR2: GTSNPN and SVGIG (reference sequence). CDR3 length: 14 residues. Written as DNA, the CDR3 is TGTGCCTGGAGTGTAGCAGGGGGCACCTATGGCTACACCTTC. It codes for CAWSVAGGTYGYTF.